A selection of T cell receptor beta chains follows, all from one sample in a study of cytomegalovirus exposure and HLA in healthy donors. The protocol was immunoSEQ multiplex PCR, while the TCRdb copy is restricted to in-frame clones and leaves out a portion. This table has 150,000 or so clones, 64% appearing once. Sequences were obtained from PBMCs. These receptors were collected from a woman in her 30s in good health and CMV-seropositive. Each CDR3 is given with its conserved first and last residue. A D gene is named only where the DNA matches it firmly. The size of a clone is reported for some rows only, either as once, few or many, or as a class for expanded clones.

J gene | clone size | D gene | V gene | CDR3 DNA | CDR3 protein
TRBJ2-1 | - | TRBD2 | TRBV27 | TGTGCCAGCATTCTCGTAGCGGGGGGGTTGAGGAATGAGCAGTTCTTC | CASILVAGGLRNEQFF
TRBJ2-3 | - | - | TRBV25-1 | TGTGCCAGCAGTGAATCGGGGACTGAGGCCCAGTATTTT | CASSESGTEAQYF
TRBJ1-2 | - | - | TRBV7-9 | TGTGCCAGCAGCTTAGTCCGTTCGCCGACAGATGGCTACACCTTC | CASSLVRSPTDGYTF
TRBJ1-1 | - | - | TRBV18 | TGTGCCAGCTCACCACCGATACAGGGCCCGAACACTGAAGCTTTCTTT | CASSPPIQGPNTEAFF
TRBJ2-2 | - | - | TRBV30 | TGTGCCTGGGACCCCCCGGGTCTCGGAGAGCTGTTTTTT | CAWDPPGLGELFF
TRBJ2-5 | once | - | TRBV5-1 | TGCGCCAGCAGCCGGGGAGTCCAAGAGACCCAGTACTTC | CASSRGVQETQYF
TRBJ1-2 | - | - | TRBV29-1 | TGCAGCGTTGGAGGTGACTATGGCTACACCTTC | CSVGGDYGYTF
TRBJ2-7 | - | - | TRBV20-1 | TGCAGTGCTAGTAGAGGGGGCGAGCAGTACTTC | CSASRGGEQYF
TRBJ2-5 | - | TRBD2 | TRBV5-4 | TGTGCCAGCACGGGGACTAGCGGGATGGGTGAGACCCAGTACTTC | CASTGTSGMGETQYF
TRBJ2-3 | - | TRBD2 | TRBV29-1 | TGCAGCTCCACCGGGCTAGCGGGTAGAACAGATACGCAGTATTTT | CSSTGLAGRTDTQYF
TRBJ2-3 | - | TRBD2 | TRBV10-3 | TGTGCCAGTAGCGGGGGGAACACAGATACGCAGTATTTT | CASSGGNTDTQYF
TRBJ2-1 | - | - | TRBV27 | TGTGCCAGCAGTGGCCTAGCGTATCACTCCTACAATGAGCAGTTCTTC | CASSGLAYHSYNEQFF
TRBJ1-2 | - | - | TRBV19 | TGTGCCAGTAGTATCACTAGGGGGAATGGCTACACCTTC | CASSITRGNGYTF
TRBJ2-1 | - | TRBD2 | TRBV7-2 | TGTGCCAGCAGCTTAGAGGGGGGTCTAGCGGGAGTACGGCAGTTCTTC | CASSLEGGLAGVRQFF
TRBJ1-2 | once | - | TRBV4-1 | TGCGCCAGCAGCCAAGGTTTCGGAGCGCCTAACTATGGCTACACCTTC | CASSQGFGAPNYGYTF
TRBJ1-1 | few | - | TRBV4-2 | TGTGCCAGCTCGTCCCGGGACACTGAAGCTTTCTTT | CASSSRDTEAFF
TRBJ2-7 | - | - | TRBV25-1 | TGTGCCAGCATCCGGGACGGGAGCTCCTACGAGCAGTACTTC | CASIRDGSSYEQYF
TRBJ2-7 | - | - | TRBV11-3 | TGTGCCAGCAGCTTGCGGGACAGCTCCTACGAGCAGTACTTC | CASSLRDSSYEQYF
TRBJ1-6 | once | - | TRBV27 | TGTGCCAGCACGCGCTGGGCCGCGAATTCACCCCTCCACTTT | CASTRWAANSPLHF
TRBJ1-1 | - | - | TRBV7-9 | TGTGCCACCCAAACCGACAGAAACACTGAAGCTTTCTTT | CATQTDRNTEAFF
TRBJ2-2 | - | - | TRBV15 | TGTGCCACCAGCATAGGAAACAGGGCCCCCGGGGAGCTGTTTTTT | CATSIGNRAPGELFF
TRBJ1-1 | - | - | TRBV5-1 | TGCGCCAGCAGCCCGGCGGGCCGTCGCACTGAAGCTTTCTTT | CASSPAGRRTEAFF
TRBJ2-1 | few | - | TRBV9 | TGTGCCAGCAGACGGGGACTTACAAATGAGCAGTTCTTC | CASRRGLTNEQFF
TRBJ1-4 | few | TRBD1 | TRBV6-5 | TGTGCCAGCAGACCCCGACAGGGCACTAATGAAAAACTGTTTTTT | CASRPRQGTNEKLFF
TRBJ2-3 | - | - | TRBV2 | TGTGCCAGCAGTTACACAGGGCGATTTGAATCCACAGATACGCAGTATTTT | CASSYTGRFESTDTQYF
TRBJ1-2 | - | - | TRBV10-3 | TGTGCCATCCGGGATGGGAGCTATGGCTACACCTTC | CAIRDGSYGYTF
TRBJ2-7 | - | - | TRBV7-9 | TGTGCCAGCAGCTTATGGGGCGGGATCGTCTACGAGCAGTACTTC | CASSLWGGIVYEQYF
TRBJ1-2 | - | - | TRBV20-1 | TGCAGTGCTCCCGCGGGCTACACCTTC | CSAPAGYTF
TRBJ1-1 | - | - | TRBV7-9 | TGTGCCAGCAGCTTCCTACAGGGGAACACTGAAGCTTTCTTT | CASSFLQGNTEAFF
TRBJ2-3 | - | - | TRBV13 | TGTGCCACCCTACCCAACGGGAACACAGATACGCAGTATTTT | CATLPNGNTDTQYF
TRBJ1-1 | - | TRBD1 | TRBV29-1 | TGCAGCGTCGCGACACAGGGGGCAGTGGCTTTCTTT | CSVATQGAVAFF
TRBJ1-2 | - | TRBD1 | TRBV13 | TGTGCCAGCAGCTCCTCGCCGGACAGGGTGGACTATGGCTACACCTTC | CASSSSPDRVDYGYTF
TRBJ2-5 | once | TRBD2 | TRBV5-8 | TGTGCCAGCAGCAAAGGACTAGATTATAGGATAGAGACCCAGTACTTC | CASSKGLDYRIETQYF
TRBJ1-2 | - | TRBD1 | TRBV18 | TGTGCCAGCTCGCCGGGACAGGGTAACTATGGCTACACCTTC | CASSPGQGNYGYTF
TRBJ2-7 | - | - | TRBV27 | TGTGCCAGCAGTTTACGGGAGAGGTACGAGCAGTACTTC | CASSLRERYEQYF
TRBJ1-4 | - | TRBD1 | TRBV6-1 | TGTGCCACCCAGACTTCTTCAGGGGGCGAAGAAAAACTGTTTTTT | CATQTSSGGEEKLFF
TRBJ1-1 | - | - | TRBV15 | TGTGCCACCAGCAGAGATCGGGGGACTGAAGCTTTCTTT | CATSRDRGTEAFF
TRBJ2-3 | few | - | TRBV7-6 | TGTGCCAGCAGCCCTCCCGGTTTTGGGACTGAGACAGATACGCAGTATTTT | CASSPPGFGTETDTQYF
TRBJ2-2 | - | - | TRBV5-4 | TGTGCCAGCAGCTGGGGAGGCGCGAACACCGGGGAGCTGTTTTTT | CASSWGGANTGELFF
TRBJ1-6 | once | - | TRBV6-5 | TGTGCCAGCAGTTACGCCGGTGAAAATTCACCCCTCCACTTT | CASSYAGENSPLHF
TRBJ2-3 | few | TRBD2 | TRBV5-4 | TGTGCCAGCAGCTTAGCGGGAGGGACAGATACGCAGTATTTT | CASSLAGGTDTQYF
TRBJ2-2 | - | - | TRBV21-1 | TGTGCCTCCGCCGTGGGGCCCGGGGAGCTGTTTTTT | CASAVGPGELFF
TRBJ1-5 | - | - | TRBV30 | TGTGCCTGGAGTGAGGGGTATAGCAATCAGCCCCAGCATTTT | CAWSEGYSNQPQHF